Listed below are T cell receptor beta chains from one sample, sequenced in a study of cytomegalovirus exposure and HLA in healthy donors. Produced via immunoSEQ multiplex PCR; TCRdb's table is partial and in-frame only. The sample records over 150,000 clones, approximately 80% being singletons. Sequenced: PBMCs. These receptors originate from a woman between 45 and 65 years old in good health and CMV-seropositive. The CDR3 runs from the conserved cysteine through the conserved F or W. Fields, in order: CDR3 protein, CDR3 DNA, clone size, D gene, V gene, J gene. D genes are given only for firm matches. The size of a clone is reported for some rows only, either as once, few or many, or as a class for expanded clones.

CASRPDSSYTEAFF	TGTGCCAGCAGGCCGGACAGCTCGTACACTGAAGCTTTCTTT	.	.	TRBV2	TRBJ1-1
CASSLLGRDEQYF	TGTGCTAGCAGCTTACTAGGAAGAGACGAGCAGTACTTC	few	.	TRBV7-7	TRBJ2-7
CASSLGQGVNEQFF	TGTGCCAGCAGCCTCGGACAGGGGGTTAACGAGCAGTTCTTC	few	TRBD1	TRBV7-9	TRBJ2-1
CASSLDVGVSSGANGLTF	TGTGCCAGCAGCTTGGATGTTGGCGTTAGCTCTGGGGCCAACGGCCTGACTTTC	.	.	TRBV5-6	TRBJ2-6
CASSFRGWGYGYTF	TGTGCCAGCAGCTTCCGGGGGTGGGGCTATGGCTACACCTTC	.	.	TRBV7-2	TRBJ1-2
CASSLRDSNEKLFF	TGTGCCAGCAGCCTCCGGGACAGTAATGAAAAACTGTTTTTT	.	TRBD1	TRBV5-6	TRBJ1-4
CASSLGGTGSFSPLHF	TGTGCCAGCAGCTTAGGAGGGACAGGGTCTTTTTCACCCCTCCACTTT	.	TRBD1	TRBV7-9	TRBJ1-6
CASSLTSGTAYEQYF	TGTGCCAGCAGCTTAACTAGCGGGACCGCCTACGAGCAGTACTTC	.	TRBD2	TRBV7-2	TRBJ2-7
CASSGLTGGTEAFF	TGTGCCAGCAGTGGGTTAACAGGGGGCACTGAAGCTTTCTTT	.	TRBD1	TRBV28	TRBJ1-1
CASSLRGRGRDEQFF	TGTGCCAGCAGTTTACGTGGCAGGGGGCGAGATGAGCAGTTCTTC	.	TRBD1	TRBV27	TRBJ2-1
CAWIRSSGANGLTF	TGTGCCTGGATACGGAGCTCTGGGGCCAACGGCCTGACTTTC	.	.	TRBV30	TRBJ2-6
CASSTGTGAYEQYF	TGTGCCAGCAGCACGGGGACAGGGGCCTACGAGCAGTACTTC	.	TRBD1	TRBV6-6	TRBJ2-7
CASSQEEADSEDEQYF	TGCGCCAGCAGCCAAGAAGAGGCGGACAGTGAGGACGAGCAGTACTTC	once	.	TRBV4-3	TRBJ2-7
CASSSFDGQSSYEQYF	TGTGCCAGCAGCTCCTTTGATGGACAAAGCTCCTACGAGCAGTACTTC	.	.	TRBV28	TRBJ2-7